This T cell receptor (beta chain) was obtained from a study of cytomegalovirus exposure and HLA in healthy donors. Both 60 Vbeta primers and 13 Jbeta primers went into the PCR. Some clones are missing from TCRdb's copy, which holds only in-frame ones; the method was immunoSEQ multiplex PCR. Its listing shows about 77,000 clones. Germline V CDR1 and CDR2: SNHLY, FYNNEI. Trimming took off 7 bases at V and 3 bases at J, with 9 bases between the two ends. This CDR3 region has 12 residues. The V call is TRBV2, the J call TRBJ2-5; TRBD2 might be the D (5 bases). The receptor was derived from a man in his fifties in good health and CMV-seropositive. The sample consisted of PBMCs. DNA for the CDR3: TGTGCCAGCACCACCGGGGAAGAGACCCAGTACTTC. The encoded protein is CASTTGEETQYF.